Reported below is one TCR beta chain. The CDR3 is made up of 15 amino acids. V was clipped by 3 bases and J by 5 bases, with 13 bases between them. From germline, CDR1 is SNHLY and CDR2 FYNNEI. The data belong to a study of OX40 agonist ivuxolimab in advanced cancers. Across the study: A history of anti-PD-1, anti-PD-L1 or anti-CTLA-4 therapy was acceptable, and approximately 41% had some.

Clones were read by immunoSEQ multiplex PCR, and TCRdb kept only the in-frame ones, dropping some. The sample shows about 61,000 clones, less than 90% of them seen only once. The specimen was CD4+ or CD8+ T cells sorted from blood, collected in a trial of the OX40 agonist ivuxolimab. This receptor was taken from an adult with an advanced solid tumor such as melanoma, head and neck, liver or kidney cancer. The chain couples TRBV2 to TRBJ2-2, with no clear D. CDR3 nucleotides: TGTGCCAGCAGTGACAGCCCAGACGGTACCGGGGAGCTGTTTTTT. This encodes CASSDSPDGTGELFF.